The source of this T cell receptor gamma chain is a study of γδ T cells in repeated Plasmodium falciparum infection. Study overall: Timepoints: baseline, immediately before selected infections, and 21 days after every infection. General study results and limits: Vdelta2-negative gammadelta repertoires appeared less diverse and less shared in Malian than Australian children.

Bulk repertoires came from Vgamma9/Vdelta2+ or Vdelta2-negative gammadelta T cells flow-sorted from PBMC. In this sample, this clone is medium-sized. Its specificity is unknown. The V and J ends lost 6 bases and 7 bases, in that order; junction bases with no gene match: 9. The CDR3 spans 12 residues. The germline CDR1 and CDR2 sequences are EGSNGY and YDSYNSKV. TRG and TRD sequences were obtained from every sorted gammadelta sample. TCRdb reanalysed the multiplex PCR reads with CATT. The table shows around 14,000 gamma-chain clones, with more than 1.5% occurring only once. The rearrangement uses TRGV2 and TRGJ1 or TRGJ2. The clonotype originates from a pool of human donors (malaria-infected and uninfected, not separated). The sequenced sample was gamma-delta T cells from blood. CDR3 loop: CATWKKPYKKLF. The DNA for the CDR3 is TGTGCCACCTGGAAGAAACCATATAAGAAACTCTTT.